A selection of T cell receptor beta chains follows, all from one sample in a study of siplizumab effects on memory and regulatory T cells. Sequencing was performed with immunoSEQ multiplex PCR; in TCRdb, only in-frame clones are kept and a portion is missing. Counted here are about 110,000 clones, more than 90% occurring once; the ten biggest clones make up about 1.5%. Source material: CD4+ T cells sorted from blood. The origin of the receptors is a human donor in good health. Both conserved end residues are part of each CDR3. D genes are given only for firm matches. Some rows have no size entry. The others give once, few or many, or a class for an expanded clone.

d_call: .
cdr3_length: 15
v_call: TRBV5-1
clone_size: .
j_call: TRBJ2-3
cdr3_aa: CASSTDSTSTDTQYF
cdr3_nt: TGCGCCAGCAGTACGGACTCTACGAGCACAGATACGCAGTATTTT

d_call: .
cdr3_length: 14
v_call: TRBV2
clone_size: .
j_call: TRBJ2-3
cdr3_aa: CASRRRGLTDTQYF
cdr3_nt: TGTGCCAGCCGGAGGAGAGGGTTAACAGATACGCAGTATTTT

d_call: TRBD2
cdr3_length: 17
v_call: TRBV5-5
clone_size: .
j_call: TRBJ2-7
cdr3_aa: CASSNQARASGGYEQYF
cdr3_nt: TGTGCCAGCAGTAATCAAGCACGAGCTAGCGGGGGGTACGAGCAGTACTTC

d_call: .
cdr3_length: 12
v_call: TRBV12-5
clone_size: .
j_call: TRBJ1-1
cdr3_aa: CASGLGNTEAFF
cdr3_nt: TGTGCTAGTGGTTTGGGGAACACTGAAGCTTTCTTT

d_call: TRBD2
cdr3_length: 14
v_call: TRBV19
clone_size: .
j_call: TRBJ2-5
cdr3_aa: CASSRGGKQETQYF
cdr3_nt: TGTGCCAGTAGTAGGGGGGGGAAACAAGAGACCCAGTACTTC

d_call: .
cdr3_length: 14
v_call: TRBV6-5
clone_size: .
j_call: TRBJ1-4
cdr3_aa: CASSSSGTDEKLFF
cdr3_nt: TGTGCCAGCAGTTCATCAGGGACCGATGAAAAACTGTTTTTT

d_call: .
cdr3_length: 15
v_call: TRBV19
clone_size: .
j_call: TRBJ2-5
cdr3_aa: CASSDPGRDIGTQYF
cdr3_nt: TGTGCCAGTAGTGATCCGGGACGGGACATTGGGACCCAGTACTTC

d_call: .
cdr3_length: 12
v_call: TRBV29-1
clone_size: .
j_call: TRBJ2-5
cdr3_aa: CSADPDQETQYF
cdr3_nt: TGCAGCGCCGACCCGGACCAAGAGACCCAGTACTTC

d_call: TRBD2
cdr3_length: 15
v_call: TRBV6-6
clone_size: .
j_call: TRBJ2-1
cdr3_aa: CASSPRLAAPVWQFF
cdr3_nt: TGTGCCAGCAGCCCTAGACTAGCGGCACCGGTGTGGCAGTTCTTC

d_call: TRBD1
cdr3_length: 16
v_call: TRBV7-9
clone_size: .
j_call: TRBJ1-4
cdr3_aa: CASSSFGRGTNEKLFF
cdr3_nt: TGTGCCAGCAGCTCGTTCGGCAGGGGGACTAATGAAAAACTGTTTTTT

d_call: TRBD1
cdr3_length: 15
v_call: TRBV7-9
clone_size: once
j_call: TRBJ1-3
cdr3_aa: CASSSDRGPGNTIYF
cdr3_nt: TGTGCCAGCAGCTCCGACAGGGGGCCTGGAAACACCATATATTTT

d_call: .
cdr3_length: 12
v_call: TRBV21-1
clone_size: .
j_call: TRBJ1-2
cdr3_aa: CATADRERGYTF
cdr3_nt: TGTGCCACGGCGGACAGGGAAAGAGGCTACACCTTC

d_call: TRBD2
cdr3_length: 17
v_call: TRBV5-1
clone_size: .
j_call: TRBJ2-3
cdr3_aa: CASSLAWRESETDTQYF
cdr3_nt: TGCGCCAGCAGCTTGGCCTGGCGGGAGTCCGAGACAGATACGCAGTATTTT

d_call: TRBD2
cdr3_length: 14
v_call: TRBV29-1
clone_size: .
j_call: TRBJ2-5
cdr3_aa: CSVGTSGGQETQYF
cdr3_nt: TGCAGCGTGGGGACTAGCGGGGGTCAAGAGACCCAGTACTTC

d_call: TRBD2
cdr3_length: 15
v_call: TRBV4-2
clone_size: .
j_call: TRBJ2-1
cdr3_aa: CASSQGRGGGDEQFF
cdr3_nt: TGTGCCAGCAGCCAAGGTCGTGGCGGGGGGGATGAGCAGTTCTTC

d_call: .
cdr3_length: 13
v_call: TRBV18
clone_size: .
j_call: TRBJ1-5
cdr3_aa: CASSPSGFQPQHF
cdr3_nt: TGTGCCAGCTCACCATCAGGGTTTCAGCCCCAGCATTTT

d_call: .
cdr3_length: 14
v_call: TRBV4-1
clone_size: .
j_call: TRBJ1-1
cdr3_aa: CASSPQGVGTEAFF
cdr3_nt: TGCGCCAGCAGCCCCCAAGGGGTTGGGACTGAAGCTTTCTTT

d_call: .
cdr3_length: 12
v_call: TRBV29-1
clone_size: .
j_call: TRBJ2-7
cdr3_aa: CSVETPPYEQYF
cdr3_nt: TGCAGCGTTGAAACCCCCCCCTACGAGCAGTACTTC

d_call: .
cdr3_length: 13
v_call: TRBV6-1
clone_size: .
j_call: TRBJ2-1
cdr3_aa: CASRQGGVNEQFF
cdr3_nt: TGTGCCAGCAGGCAGGGGGGGGTGAATGAGCAGTTCTTC

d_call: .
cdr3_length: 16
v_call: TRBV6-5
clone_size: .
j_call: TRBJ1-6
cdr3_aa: CASSSTSWGGRPPLHF
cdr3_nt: TGTGCCAGCAGTTCAACGTCATGGGGGGGCAGGCCACCCCTCCACTTT

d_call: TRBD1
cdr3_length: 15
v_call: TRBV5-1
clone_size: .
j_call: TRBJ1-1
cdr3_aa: CASSRIPGQGPEAFF
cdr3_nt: TGCGCCAGCAGCAGAATACCGGGACAGGGCCCTGAAGCTTTCTTT

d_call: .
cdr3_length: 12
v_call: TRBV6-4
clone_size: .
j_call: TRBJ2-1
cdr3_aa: CASSGGSHEQFF
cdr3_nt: TGTGCCAGCAGTGGCGGGTCCCATGAGCAGTTCTTC

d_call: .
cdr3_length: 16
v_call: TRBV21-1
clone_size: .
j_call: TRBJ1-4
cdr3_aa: CASSKGPGQLNEKLFF
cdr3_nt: TGTGCCAGCAGCAAAGGACCAGGACAGCTTAATGAAAAACTGTTTTTT

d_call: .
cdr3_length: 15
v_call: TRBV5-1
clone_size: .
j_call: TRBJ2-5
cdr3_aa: CASSHDGTVEETQYF
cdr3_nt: TGCGCCAGCAGCCACGACGGGACGGTTGAAGAGACCCAGTACTTC

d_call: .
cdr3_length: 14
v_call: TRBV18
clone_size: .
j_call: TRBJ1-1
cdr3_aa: CASSLRQENTEAFF
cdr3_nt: TGTGCCAGCTCCCTGAGACAGGAGAACACTGAAGCTTTCTTT

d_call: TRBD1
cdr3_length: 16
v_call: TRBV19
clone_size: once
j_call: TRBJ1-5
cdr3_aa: CASSISAGGSNQPQHF
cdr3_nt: TGTGCCAGTAGTATTTCGGCAGGGGGCAGCAATCAGCCCCAGCATTTT

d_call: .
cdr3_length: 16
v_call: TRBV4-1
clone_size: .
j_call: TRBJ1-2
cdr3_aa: CASSHAIVGGGYGYTF
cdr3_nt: TGCGCCAGCAGCCACGCCATTGTGGGCGGGGGCTATGGCTACACCTTC

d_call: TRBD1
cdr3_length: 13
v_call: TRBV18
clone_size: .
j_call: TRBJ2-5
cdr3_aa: CASSRGQQETQYF
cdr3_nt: TGTGCCAGCTCAAGGGGACAGCAAGAGACCCAGTACTTC

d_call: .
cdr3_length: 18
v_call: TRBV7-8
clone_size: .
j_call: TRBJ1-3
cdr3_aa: CASSQPGRGRMPGNTIYF
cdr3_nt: TGTGCCAGCAGCCAACCGGGACGCGGCCGAATGCCTGGAAACACCATATATTTT

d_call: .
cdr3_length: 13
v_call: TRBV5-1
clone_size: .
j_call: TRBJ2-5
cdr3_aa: CASSLQFQETQYF
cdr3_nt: TGCGCCAGCAGCTTGCAGTTTCAAGAGACCCAGTACTTC

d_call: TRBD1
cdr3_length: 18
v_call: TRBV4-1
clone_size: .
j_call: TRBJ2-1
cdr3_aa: CASSQDTPTGGSYNEQFF
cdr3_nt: TGCGCCAGCAGCCAAGATACCCCGACAGGGGGTTCCTACAATGAGCAGTTCTTC

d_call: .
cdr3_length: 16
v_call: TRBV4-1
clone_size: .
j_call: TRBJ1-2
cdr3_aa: CASSQSGLSTPGGYTF
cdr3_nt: TGCGCCAGCAGCCAGTCGGGACTCAGCACACCGGGTGGCTACACCTTC

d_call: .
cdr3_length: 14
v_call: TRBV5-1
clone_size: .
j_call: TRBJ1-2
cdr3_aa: CASSSQGANYGYTF
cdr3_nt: TGCGCCAGCAGCTCGCAGGGCGCTAACTATGGCTACACCTTC

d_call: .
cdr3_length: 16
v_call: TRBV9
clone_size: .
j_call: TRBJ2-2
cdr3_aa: CASSVGPSVFTGELFF
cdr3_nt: TGTGCCAGCAGCGTAGGACCCAGCGTGTTCACCGGGGAGCTGTTTTTT

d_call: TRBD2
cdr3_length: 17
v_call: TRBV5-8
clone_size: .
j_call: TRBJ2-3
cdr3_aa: CASSLGLTSGRGDTQYF
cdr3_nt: TGTGCCAGCAGCTTGGGGTTGACTAGCGGGAGGGGAGATACGCAGTATTTT

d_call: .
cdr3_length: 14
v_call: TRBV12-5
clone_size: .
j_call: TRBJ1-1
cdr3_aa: CASAPGEGATEAFF
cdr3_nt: TGTGCTAGTGCCCCAGGGGAGGGCGCCACTGAAGCTTTCTTT

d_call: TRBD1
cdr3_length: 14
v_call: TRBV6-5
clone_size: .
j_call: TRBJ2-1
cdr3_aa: CASSKGQGVREQFF
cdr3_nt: TGTGCCAGCAGCAAAGGACAGGGTGTGCGTGAGCAGTTCTTC

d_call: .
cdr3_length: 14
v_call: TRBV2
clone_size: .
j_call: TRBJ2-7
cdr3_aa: CASIKEAGAYEQYF
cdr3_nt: TGTGCCAGCATCAAGGAAGCAGGGGCCTACGAGCAGTACTTC

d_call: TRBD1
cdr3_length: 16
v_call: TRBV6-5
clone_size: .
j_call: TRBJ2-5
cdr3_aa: CASSYSSRTGEETQYF
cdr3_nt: TGTGCCAGCAGTTACTCCAGCCGGACAGGGGAAGAGACCCAGTACTTC

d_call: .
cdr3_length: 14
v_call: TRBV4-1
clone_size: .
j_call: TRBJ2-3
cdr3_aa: CASSLGASTDTQYF
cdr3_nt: TGCGCCAGCAGTCTAGGTGCTAGCACAGATACGCAGTATTTT

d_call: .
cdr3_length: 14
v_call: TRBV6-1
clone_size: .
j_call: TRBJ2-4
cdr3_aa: CASSEGGYMNIQYF
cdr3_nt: TGTGCCAGCAGTGAAGGCGGTTATATGAACATTCAGTACTTC